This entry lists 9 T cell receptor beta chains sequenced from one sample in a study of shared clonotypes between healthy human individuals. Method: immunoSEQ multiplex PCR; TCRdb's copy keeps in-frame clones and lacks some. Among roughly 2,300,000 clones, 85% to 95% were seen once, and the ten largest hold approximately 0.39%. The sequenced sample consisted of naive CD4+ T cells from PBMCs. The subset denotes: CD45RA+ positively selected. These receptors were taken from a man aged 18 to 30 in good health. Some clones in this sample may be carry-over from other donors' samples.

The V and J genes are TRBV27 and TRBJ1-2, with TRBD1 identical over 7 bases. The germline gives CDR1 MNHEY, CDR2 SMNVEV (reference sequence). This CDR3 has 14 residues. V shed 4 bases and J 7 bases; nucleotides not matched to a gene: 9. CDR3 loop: CASSSSDRVGGYTF. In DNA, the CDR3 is TGTGCCAGCAGTTCCTCCGACAGGGTGGGTGGCTACACCTTC.

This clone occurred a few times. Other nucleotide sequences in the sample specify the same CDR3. CDR3 amino acids: CASSLRETQYF. The CDR3 bases are TGTGCCAGCAGCTTGCGGGAGACCCAGTACTTC. V and J are TRBV5-6 and TRBJ2-5, with D unclear. Germline-derived CDR1 and CDR2 are SGHDT and YYEEEE. This CDR3 region has 11 residues. The ends were cut back, 1 base at V and 5 bases at J, with 3 bases in the middle.

CDR3: CASRGLNTEAFF. DNA for the CDR3: TGCGCCAGCAGAGGACTAAACACTGAAGCTTTCTTT. J is TRBJ1-1 and V is TRBV10-2; no clear D gene. There are 12 residues in the CDR3. V was cut by 6 bases and J by 2 bases, with 7 bases left in between. Per the germline V gene, CDR1 is WSHSY and CDR2 is SAAADI.

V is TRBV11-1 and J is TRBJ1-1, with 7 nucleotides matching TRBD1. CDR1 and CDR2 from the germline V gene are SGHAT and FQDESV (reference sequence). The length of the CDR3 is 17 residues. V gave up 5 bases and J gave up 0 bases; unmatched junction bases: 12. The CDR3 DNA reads TGTGCCAGCAGCCTGGGACAGCGTTACATGATGAACACTGAAGCTTTCTTT. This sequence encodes CASSLGQRYMMNTEAFF.

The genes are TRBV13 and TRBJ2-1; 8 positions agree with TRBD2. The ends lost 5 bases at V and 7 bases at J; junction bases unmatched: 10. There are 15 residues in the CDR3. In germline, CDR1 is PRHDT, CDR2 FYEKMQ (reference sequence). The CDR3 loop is CASSRKAGEVNEQFF. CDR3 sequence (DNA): TGTGCCAGCAGCAGGAAAGCGGGAGAAGTAAATGAGCAGTTCTTC.

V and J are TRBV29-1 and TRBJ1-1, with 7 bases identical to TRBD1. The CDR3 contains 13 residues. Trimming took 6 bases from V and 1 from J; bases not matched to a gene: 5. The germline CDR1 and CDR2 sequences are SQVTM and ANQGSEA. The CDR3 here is CSVTGTENTEAFF. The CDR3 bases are TGCAGCGTGACCGGGACAGAGAACACTGAAGCTTTCTTT.

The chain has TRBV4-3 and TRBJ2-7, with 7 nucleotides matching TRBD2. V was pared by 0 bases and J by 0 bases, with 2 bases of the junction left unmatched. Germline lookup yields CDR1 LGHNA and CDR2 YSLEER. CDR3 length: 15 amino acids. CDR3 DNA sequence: TGCGCCAGCAGCCAAGAACTAGCGAGCTCCTACGAGCAGTACTTC. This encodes CASSQELASSYEQYF.

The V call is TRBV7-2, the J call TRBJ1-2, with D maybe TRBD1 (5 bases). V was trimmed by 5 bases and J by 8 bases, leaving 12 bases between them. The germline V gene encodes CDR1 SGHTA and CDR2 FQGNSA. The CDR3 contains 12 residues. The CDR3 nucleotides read TGTGCCAGCAGCCGGGGGTTTCGAGGCTACACCTTC. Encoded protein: CASSRGFRGYTF.

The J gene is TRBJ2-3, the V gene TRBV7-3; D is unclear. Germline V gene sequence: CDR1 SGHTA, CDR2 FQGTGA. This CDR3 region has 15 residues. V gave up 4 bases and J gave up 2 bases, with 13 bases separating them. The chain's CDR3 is CASSWTGRITDTQYF. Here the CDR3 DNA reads TGTGCCAGCAGCTGGACCGGACGAATCACAGATACGCAGTATTTT.